This T cell receptor (beta chain) was identified in a study of blood T cell repertoires in COVID-19. Study-level information: Sources were T cells, B-cell-depleted T cells, or PBMCs; the material itself was cDNA or gDNA.

Assay used: immunoSEQ multiplex PCR; TCRdb lists only in-frame clones, some missing. The table records 95,000 to 100,000 clones, 86% of them present only once. CDR3 length equals 16 residues. Between the trimmed V and J ends, which lost 2 bases and 7 bases, there was a span of 21 bases. CDR1 and CDR2 from the germline V gene are SGHAT and FQNNGV. Sequenced material: peripheral blood. V is TRBV11-2 and J is TRBJ2-7; D may be TRBD2 (6 bases). The receptor's source is an older man with acute or convalescent COVID-19. The CDR3 DNA reads TGTGCCAGCAGCTTATATGTAGCGGCTACTACGCAGGAGCAGTACTTC. Amino acid sequence: CASSLYVAATTQEQYF.